The 27 T cell receptor beta chains below come from one sample, sequenced in a study of cytomegalovirus exposure and HLA in healthy donors. PCR amplification relied on 60 Vbeta primers (plus 13 Jbeta primers). Data came from immunoSEQ multiplex PCR; TCRdb stores just in-frame clones and leaves some out. The sample holds roughly 100,000 clones; 75% to 85% are singletons and the top ten take under 6.5%. The sequencing sample was made of PBMCs. All receptors derive from a man younger than 30 in good health and CMV-seronegative.

The V and J genes are TRBV4-3 and TRBJ2-2, with D perhaps matching TRBD1 (5 bases). This CDR3 is built from 15 residues. CDR1 and CDR2 (germline): LGHNA, YSLEER. V was trimmed by 6 bases and J by 3 bases, leaving 14 bases between them. The CDR3 region is CASRPGHGYTGELFF. The DNA for the CDR3 is TGCGCCAGCAGACCAGGACACGGTTACACCGGGGAGCTGTTTTTT.

This chain uses TRBV2 with TRBJ1-1; D is ambiguous. Germline CDR1 reads SNHLY; CDR2 reads FYNNEI. The CDR3 is 13 amino acids. With 8 bases removed from V and 0 bases from J, the gap between germline ends came to 10 bases. CDR3 bases: TGTGCCAGCGGCCGGCGGATGAACACTGAAGCTTTCTTT. It yields the protein CASGRRMNTEAFF.

The J gene is TRBJ2-5, the V gene TRBV4-2, with 11 bases lining up with TRBD1. This CDR3 region has 15 residues. With V trimmed by 0 bases and J by 4 bases, 1 base remained unmatched. Germline V gives CDR1 LGHNA, CDR2 YNFKEQ. The CDR3 bases are TGTGCCAGCAGCCAAGAGGGACAGGGGGTAGAGACCCAGTACTTC. It yields the protein CASSQEGQGVETQYF.

The chain joins TRBV2 to TRBJ1-1; TRBD1 might be the D (6 bases). This CDR3 has 14 residues. Trimming stripped 7 bases from V and 4 bases from J, with 16 bases between. The germline V gene encodes CDR1 SNHLY and CDR2 FYNNEI. In nucleotides, the CDR3 is TGTGCCAGCAATGAGTACAGGGTAGGCACTGAAGCTTTCTTT. It is translated as CASNEYRVGTEAFF.

The CDR3 sequence is CASSEAWNTEAFF. CDR3 coding DNA: TGTGCCAGCAGCGAGGCGTGGAACACTGAAGCTTTCTTT. J is TRBJ1-1 and V is TRBV7-6; no clear D gene. Deletions cut 5 bases from V and 1 base from J, with 8 bases between. The CDR3 runs to 13 residues. Per germline, CDR1 SGHVS and CDR2 FNYEAQ.

This clone was seen only once. V is TRBV7-2 and J is TRBJ2-7, with 8 bases aligning to TRBD1. V was clipped by 1 base and J by 4 bases; unmatched bases: 3. This CDR3 is built from 14 residues. CDR1 is SGHTA and CDR2 is FQGNSA in the germline V gene. This CDR3 is CASSLGTGRYEQYF. The CDR3 coding sequence is TGTGCCAGCAGCTTAGGGACAGGGCGTTACGAGCAGTACTTC.

The gene calls are TRBV19 and TRBJ2-7, with D tentatively TRBD2 (5 bases). In germline, CDR1 is LNHDA, CDR2 SQIVND (reference sequence). V gave up 7 bases and J gave up 3 bases, with 19 bases separating them. The CDR3 sequence is 15 residues long. CDR3 amino acids: CASTLRASWGYEQYF. Written as DNA, the CDR3 is TGTGCCAGTACCCTAAGGGCTAGCTGGGGCTACGAGCAGTACTTC.

This chain uses TRBV6-1 with TRBJ2-3, with TRBD2 matching over 9 bases. The CDR3 has 14 residues. Germline V gives CDR1 MNHNS, CDR2 SASEGT. V was pared by 3 bases and J by 7 bases, with 5 bases of the junction left unmatched. The CDR3 sequence: CASSESGRSNTQYF. The CDR3 DNA reads TGTGCCAGCAGTGAGAGCGGGAGGTCGAATACGCAGTATTTT.

The genes are TRBV7-2 and TRBJ2-3; tentatively, D is TRBD2 (6 bases). Trimming cost V 5 bases and J 3 bases, with 21 bases left between them. CDR1 SGHTA and CDR2 FQGNSA come from the germline V gene. The length of the CDR3 is 17 residues. CDR3 coding DNA: TGTGCCAGCAGCCCCGGCGGGTCTAGCGCCCAGACAGATACGCAGTATTTT. Amino acids: CASSPGGSSAQTDTQYF.

V is TRBV11-3 and J is TRBJ2-5, with TRBD1 identical over 7 bases. V lost 6 bases and J lost 0; bases outside the gene matches: 4. Germline CDR1 is SGHNT and CDR2 is YENEEA. The CDR3 length is 14 residues. The CDR3 protein is CASRGQENQETQYF. CDR3 DNA: TGTGCCAGCAGAGGACAGGAAAACCAAGAGACCCAGTACTTC.

This chain's CDR3 is CASSPGLAVRTDTQYF. The CDR3 region has the DNA TGTGCCAGCAGCCCCGGACTAGCGGTCCGCACAGATACGCAGTATTTT. This chain links TRBV5-5 with TRBJ2-3; 10 bases map to TRBD2. Germline V gene data show CDR1 as SGHKS and CDR2 as YYEKEE (reference sequence). The junction had 6 bases not matched to a gene; V was cut back by 4 bases and J by 1 base. The length of the CDR3 is 16 residues.

The V and J genes are TRBV21-1 and TRBJ2-7; TRBD2, the D gene given by the table, was not confirmed from the DNA. TRBV21-1 is listed as a pseudogene. CDR3 length: 14 amino acids. The CDR3 DNA follows: TGTGCCAGCAGGACTAGCGGGGCTACCTACGAGCAGTACTTC. Translation gives CASRTSGATYEQYF.

V and J are TRBV27 and TRBJ1-2, with no clear D. Trimming took 4 bases from V and 8 from J, leaving 20 bases between them. Germline V gives CDR1 MNHEY, CDR2 SMNVEV (reference sequence). The CDR3 totals 15 residues. In DNA, the CDR3 is TGTGCCAGCAGTTCTCTAACCGGGAAAGTCTGGGGCTACACCTTC. Translated, it gives CASSSLTGKVWGYTF.

The chain is built from TRBV11-3 and TRBJ2-5, with 10 bases identical to TRBD2. Germline values: CDR1 SGHNT, CDR2 YENEEA. V lost 6 bases to trimming and J lost 5 bases; unmatched junction nucleotides: 15. The CDR3 is 17 amino acids. Written as DNA, the CDR3 is TGTGCCAGCAGTCCAGCGTTGTCTAGCGGGAGAAGTGAGACCCAGTACTTC. Its protein is CASSPALSSGRSETQYF.

The chain links TRBV14 to TRBJ2-7; D gene uncertain. Trimming stripped 0 bases from V and 6 bases from J, with 6 bases between. The CDR3 covers 12 residues. Germline V gives CDR1 SGHDN, CDR2 FVKESK. The DNA for the CDR3 is TGTGCCAGCAGCCAAGAAATTAGCGAGCAGTACTTC. Translating it yields CASSQEISEQYF.

The rearrangement joins TRBV11-1 to TRBJ1-2, with TRBD1 as a possible D gene (5 bases). Trimming left V 3 bases short and J 2 bases short, with 10 bases between. This CDR3 has 14 residues. The germline CDR1 and CDR2 sequences are SGHAT and FQDESV (reference sequence). As DNA, the CDR3 is TGTGCCAGCAGCTTCGGGCAGGGCAACTATGGCTACACCTTC. This translates into CASSFGQGNYGYTF.

The chain couples TRBV6-5 to TRBJ1-5; 7 bases line up with TRBD1. The CDR3 contains 14 residues. The germline V gene has CDR1 MNHEY and CDR2 SVGAGI. The V and J ends lost 5 bases and 5 bases, in that order; junction bases with no gene match: 6. CDR3 region: CASSERDSYQPQHF. In DNA, the CDR3 is TGTGCCAGCAGTGAGAGGGACAGCTATCAGCCCCAGCATTTT.

The chain employs TRBV18 and TRBJ2-1; 10 bases are shared with TRBD2. CDR3 size: 16 residues. In germline, CDR1 is KGHSH, CDR2 LQKENI. The J segment lost 7 bases and the V segment lost 6 bases, leaving 12 bases of the junction unmatched. The CDR3 DNA follows: TGTGCCAGCTCCCGACCTCTAGCGGGAGATTCTAATGAGCAGTTCTTC. It yields the protein CASSRPLAGDSNEQFF.

The V gene is TRBV12-5, the J gene TRBJ2-3; 10 bases fit TRBD2. This CDR3 contains 15 residues. Germline trimming cut 7 bases from V and 4 bases from J; bases unmatched to any gene: 8. Germline V gene data show CDR1 as LGHNT and CDR2 as FRNRAP. The chain's CDR3 is CASALLAGWADTQYF. For the CDR3, the DNA is TGTGCTAGTGCCCTACTAGCGGGATGGGCAGATACGCAGTATTTT. Looking up the rest from reference TRBV12-5 and TRBJ2-3 gives the full variable domain: DARVTQTPRHKVTEMGQEVTMRCQPILGHNTVFWYRQTMMQGLELLAYFRNRAPLDDSGMPKDRFSAEMPDATLATLKIQPSEPRDSAVYFCASALLAGWADTQYFGPGTRLTVL.

This chain joins TRBV11-3 and TRBJ2-2, with D possibly TRBD2 on 7 matching bases. CDR3 length: 15 amino acids. The germline V gene encodes CDR1 SGHNT and CDR2 YENEEA. Trimming removed 3 bases at V and 4 bases at J, with 12 bases between. CDR3 amino acids: CASSLSRGGTGELFF. DNA for the CDR3: TGTGCCAGCAGCTTGAGTAGGGGGGGCACCGGGGAGCTGTTTTTT.

This clone appeared once. The chain is built from TRBV28 and TRBJ2-6; maybe TRBD1 (5 bases). The CDR3 sequence is 20 residues long. Deletions cut 10 bases from V and 0 bases from J, with 28 bases between. Germline CDR1 reads MDHEN; CDR2 reads SYDVKM. CDR3 in DNA: TGTGCCACCCTTAAGTCAGGGATATTCCGACCCTCCTCTGGGGCCAACGTCCTGACTTTC. Residues: CATLKSGIFRPSSGANVLTF.

This clone was seen a handful of times. This chain links TRBV29-1 with TRBJ2-5; TRBD1 is a possible D gene (6 bases). V gave up 3 bases and J gave up 4 bases, with 18 bases separating them. This CDR3 is 15 amino acids long. Germline V CDR1 and CDR2: SQVTM, ANQGSEA. In nucleotides, the CDR3 is TGCAGCGTTGACCCCCACAACAGGGCTGGAGAGACCCAGTACTTC. Protein sequence: CSVDPHNRAGETQYF. Full variable domain (outside the CDR3, taken from reference TRBV29-1 and TRBJ2-5): SAVISQKPSRDICQRGTSLTIQCQVDSQVTMMFWYRQQPGQSLTLIATANQGSEATYESGFVIDKFPISRPNLTFSTLTVSNMSPEDSSIYLCSVDPHNRAGETQYFGPGTRLLVL.

This chain connects TRBV10-3 to TRBJ2-1; TRBD2 matches at 10 bases. Germline CDR1 is ENHRY and CDR2 is SYGVKD. V dropped 6 bases and J dropped 5; count of bases not matched to a gene: 7. This CDR3 spans 15 amino acids. Here the CDR3 DNA reads TGTGCCATCAGACCTAGCGGGAGTAATGACAATGAGCAGTTCTTC. It yields the protein CAIRPSGSNDNEQFF.

The V call is TRBV7-8, the J call TRBJ2-1; the D gene is possibly TRBD2 (7 bases). Germline V gene lookup returns CDR1 SGHVS and CDR2 FQNEAQ. V lost 6 bases, J lost 5 bases, and 17 bases lay in between. The CDR3 contains 15 residues. DNA of the CDR3: TGTGCCAGCAGACCAATGGCGGGGGCTGACAATGAGCAGTTCTTC. Translated, it gives CASRPMAGADNEQFF.

This clone showed up just a few times. The V and J genes are TRBV4-1 and TRBJ2-7, with D possibly TRBD2 on 6 matching bases. Germline CDR1 reads MGHRA; CDR2 reads YSYEKL. Deletions cut 3 bases from V and 7 bases from J, with 13 bases between. The CDR3 runs to 13 residues. The CDR3 reads CASSQYFREEQYF. The CDR3 bases are TGCGCCAGCAGCCAGTACTTCCGGGAGGAGCAGTACTTC.

The J gene is TRBJ2-2, the V gene TRBV4-1, with D unresolved. V lost 1 base, J lost 8 bases, and 11 bases lay in between. The CDR3 covers 14 residues. Looked up from germline, CDR1 is MGHRA and CDR2 is YSYEKL. The CDR3 is CASSQAPETGELFF. CDR3 sequence (DNA): TGCGCCAGCAGCCAAGCCCCGGAGACGGGGGAGCTGTTTTTT.

The rearrangement joins TRBV27 to TRBJ2-7, with 9 positions matching TRBD1. Germline assignment: CDR1 MNHEY and CDR2 SMNVEV (reference sequence). This CDR3 contains 15 residues. The V and J ends lost 4 bases and 6 bases, in that order; junction bases with no gene match: 10. The CDR3 nucleotides read TGTGCCAGCAGTTACACCGGGACAGGGTCGGTCGAGCAGTACTTC. Amino acid sequence: CASSYTGTGSVEQYF.